Following are 27 T cell receptor beta chains from one sample sequenced in a study of blood T cell repertoires in COVID-19. This table comes from immunoSEQ multiplex PCR, and its TCRdb copy is limited to in-frame clones, with some not included. The sample contains around 60,000 clones, about four fifths of which appear only once. Sequencing used peripheral blood. The receptors originated from a woman aged 80 or older with acute or convalescent COVID-19.

The CDR3 DNA sequence: TGTGCCAGCAGCCCCGAAAGTAGCGGGAGAAATGAGCAGTTCTTC. Translating gives CASSPESSGRNEQFF. J is TRBJ2-1 and V is TRBV3-1 (or the pseudogene TRBV3-2), with 9 bases that match TRBD2. The CDR3 consists of 15 residues. V was clipped by 4 bases and J by 7 bases; unmatched bases: 8. Germline values: CDR1 LGHDT, CDR2 YNNKEL (reference sequence).

This rearrangement joins TRBV9 to TRBJ1-1, with 9 bases fitting TRBD1. Per germline, CDR1 SGDLS and CDR2 YYNGEE. The CDR3 totals 16 residues. V lost 3 bases and J lost 4; bases outside the gene matches: 10. In DNA, the CDR3 is TGTGCCAGCAGCGCCCAGGGACAGGGTTTGGGCACTGAAGCTTTCTTT. It is translated as CASSAQGQGLGTEAFF.

Only one count was recorded for this clone. This chain joins TRBV7-2 and TRBJ1-1, with unresolved D. CDR1 is SGHTA and CDR2 is FQGNSA in the germline V gene. V was pared by 5 bases and J by 7 bases, with 11 bases between. There are 12 residues in the CDR3. This CDR3 is CASSLSSFEAFF. CDR3 coding DNA: TGTGCCAGCAGCCTAAGTAGCTTTGAAGCTTTCTTT.

This chain links TRBV14 with TRBJ2-3; weak D call: TRBD2 (5 bases). The V end lost 5 bases, the J end lost 0 bases, and 15 bases lay between the germline ends. Per germline, CDR1 SGHDN and CDR2 FVKESK. The CDR3 is 16 amino acids. CDR3 residues: CASSENPGSSTDTQYF. CDR3 in DNA: TGTGCCAGCAGCGAAAATCCGGGGTCGAGCACAGATACGCAGTATTTT.

The count of this clone is one. The rearrangement joins TRBV29-1 to TRBJ2-3; D is unclear. Germline V gives CDR1 SQVTM, CDR2 ANQGSEA. Between the trimmed V and J ends, which lost 7 bases and 2 bases, there was a span of 10 bases. The CDR3 has 12 amino acids. DNA of the CDR3: TGCAGCGACGCGGATGCCACAGATACGCAGTATTTT. Its translation is CSDADATDTQYF.

The rearrangement links TRBV18 to TRBJ2-1, with 7 positions matching TRBD1. V dropped 3 bases and J dropped 7; count of bases not matched to a gene: 3. Germline V lookup: CDR1 KGHSH, CDR2 LQKENI. The CDR3 loop spans 13 amino acids. CDR3 sequence reads: CASSPGQINEQFF. CDR3 nucleotides: TGTGCCAGCTCACCGGGACAGATTAATGAGCAGTTCTTC.

J is TRBJ2-1 and V is TRBV5-6; D not certain. The germline gives CDR1 SGHDT, CDR2 YYEEEE. Trimming removed 5 bases from V and 3 bases from J, with 12 bases in between. This CDR3 is built from 14 residues. CDR3 DNA sequence: TGTGCCAGCAGTGTTGGGCTGAACTACAATGAGCAGTTCTTC. Translating it yields CASSVGLNYNEQFF.

The rearrangement links TRBV5-1 to TRBJ1-6, with TRBD1 as a possible D gene (5 bases). Trimming took off 0 bases at V and 10 bases at J, with 11 bases between the two ends. The CDR3 sequence is 14 residues long. Germline V gene data show CDR1 as SGHRS and CDR2 as YFSETQ. The CDR3 region is CASSLGGPESPLHF. In DNA form, the CDR3 reads TGCGCCAGCAGCTTGGGGGGCCCCGAATCACCCCTCCACTTT.

The chain employs TRBV29-1 and TRBJ2-3; 8 bases align to TRBD2. The germline V gene encodes CDR1 SQVTM and CDR2 ANQGSEA. This CDR3 has 15 amino acids. V trimming: 3 bases; J trimming: 0 bases; junction bases outside the gene matches: 5. DNA of the CDR3: TGCAGCGTTGACGGGAGGGCCGGTAGCACAGATACGCAGTATTTT. It translates to CSVDGRAGSTDTQYF.

J is TRBJ2-3 and V is TRBV29-1; 10 bases agree with TRBD2. The germline V gene has CDR1 SQVTM and CDR2 ANQGSEA. Unmatched junction bases numbered 6, after V lost 4 bases and J lost 2 bases. The CDR3 extends over 15 amino acids. CDR3 coding DNA: TGCAGCGTTGGGATGACTAGCGGGTACACAGATACGCAGTATTTT. Amino acid sequence: CSVGMTSGYTDTQYF.

The J gene is TRBJ2-1, the V gene TRBV7-3; 13 nucleotides line up with TRBD2. Losses at the gene ends were 5 bases for V and 7 bases for J; bases not matched to a gene: 5. Germline CDR1 SGHTA, CDR2 FQGTGA. The CDR3 has 15 residues. CDR3 nucleotides: TGTGCCAGCAGCCCGACTAGCGGGAGGATTAATGAGCAGTTCTTC. This codes for CASSPTSGRINEQFF. Full variable domain (missing parts from reference TRBV7-3 and TRBJ2-1): GAGVSQTPSNKVTEKGKYVELRCDPISGHTALYWYRQSLGQGPEFLIYFQGTGAADDSGLPNDRFFAVRPEGSVSTLKIQRTERGDSAVYLCASSPTSGRINEQFFGPGTRLTVL.

This clone was counted a few times. The gene calls are TRBV5-6 and TRBJ1-2; D perhaps matches TRBD1 (5 bases). Germline assignment: CDR1 SGHDT and CDR2 YYEEEE. This CDR3 region has 13 residues. Trimming took 7 bases from V and 2 from J, leaving 12 bases between them. CDR3 loop: CASYEAGNYGYTF. CDR3 sequence (DNA): TGTGCCAGCTACGAGGCAGGGAACTATGGCTACACCTTC.

This clone was counted between two and nine times. The V and J genes are TRBV7-9 and TRBJ2-6, with 8 bases lining up with TRBD2. The V and J ends lost 5 bases and 0 bases, in that order; junction bases with no gene match: 6. This CDR3 has 17 residues. Looked up from germline, CDR1 is SEHNR and CDR2 is FQNEAQ (reference sequence). The CDR3 protein is CASSNSGVTSGANVLTF. CDR3 coding DNA: TGTGCCAGCAGCAATAGCGGGGTGACCTCTGGGGCCAACGTCCTGACTTTC.

V and J are TRBV11-2 and TRBJ1-5; D perhaps matches TRBD1 (6 bases). The CDR3 is 13 amino acids. V was clipped by 2 bases and J by 6 bases, with 8 bases between them. CDR1 and CDR2 (germline): SGHAT, FQNNGV. CDR3 residues: CASSLSRGQPQHF. DNA for the CDR3: TGTGCCAGCAGCTTATCCAGGGGTCAGCCCCAGCATTTT.

V gene TRBV6-2 or TRBV6-3 combines with J gene TRBJ2-3, with 8 nucleotides matching TRBD2. CDR1 is MNHEY, CDR2 SVGEGT, per germline. This CDR3 has 15 amino acids. Losses at the gene ends were 2 bases for V and 7 bases for J; bases not matched to a gene: 8. The CDR3 nucleotides are TGTGCCAGCAGTTACCGCACTAGCGGTCTTTATACGCAGTATTTT. It yields the protein CASSYRTSGLYTQYF.

This chain's CDR3 is CASSLEGSNQPQHF. As DNA, the CDR3 is TGCGCCAGCAGCTTGGAGGGGAGCAATCAGCCCCAGCATTTT. The chain combines TRBV5-1 with TRBJ1-5, with a possible D match to TRBD1 (5 bases). The CDR3 spans 14 residues. CDR1 and CDR2 from the germline V gene are SGHRS and YFSETQ. Trimming took off 0 bases at V and 1 base at J, with 5 bases between the two ends.

This clone turned up a few times. The chain carries TRBV5-4 and TRBJ2-5; possible D gene TRBD1, 6 bases. Between the trimmed V and J ends, which lost 4 bases and 3 bases, there was a span of 10 bases. This CDR3 has 13 amino acids. Germline V gene lookup returns CDR1 SGHNT and CDR2 YYREEE (reference sequence). The CDR3 here is CASSTNREETQYF. The CDR3 region has the DNA TGTGCCAGCAGCACAAACAGGGAAGAGACCCAGTACTTC.

This clone was observed a few times. The CDR3 protein is CASSPGQNTDTQYF. CDR3 sequence (DNA): TGCGCCAGCAGCCCCGGACAGAACACAGATACGCAGTATTTT. This rearrangement joins TRBV5-1 to TRBJ2-3, with D possibly TRBD1 on 6 matching bases. The CDR3 has 14 amino acids. Germline assignment: CDR1 SGHRS and CDR2 YFSETQ. Trimming pared 4 bases from V and 2 bases from J, leaving 11 bases between.

This sequence joins TRBV14 and TRBJ1-2, with 7 positions matching TRBD1. CDR3 length equals 14 residues. Germline trimming cut 4 bases from V and 8 bases from J; bases unmatched to any gene: 10. The V gene's germline CDR1 is SGHDN and CDR2 FVKESK. As DNA, the CDR3 is TGTGCCAGCAGCCGGCTGGGTCAACAGGGGGGCTACACCTTC. This codes for CASSRLGQQGGYTF.

The gene calls are TRBV18 and TRBJ2-5, with TRBD1 matching 10 bases. Trimming removed 3 bases from V and 5 bases from J; junction bases left unmatched: 6. The CDR3 length is 15 residues. Germline loops: CDR1 KGHSH, CDR2 LQKENI. CDR3 in amino acids: CASSPGQGVDETQYF. In DNA form, the CDR3 reads TGTGCCAGCTCACCCGGACAGGGGGTTGACGAGACCCAGTACTTC.

The chain carries TRBV7-9 and TRBJ2-5; perhaps TRBD2 as D (5 bases). The CDR3 spans 16 residues. The ends were cut back, 5 bases at V and 1 base at J, with 17 bases in the middle. Germline CDR1 is SEHNR and CDR2 is FQNEAQ (reference sequence). CDR3 DNA sequence: TGTGCCAGCAGCCTGGGCCGGGGAGCTTTCCAAGAGACCCAGTACTTC. This sequence encodes CASSLGRGAFQETQYF. The complete variable domain, with remaining parts taken from reference TRBV7-9 and TRBJ2-5, reads DTGVSQNPRHKITKRGQNVTFRCDPISEHNRLYWYRQTLGQGPEFLTYFQNEAQLEKSRLLSDRFSAERPKGSFSTLEIQRTEQGDSAMYLCASSLGRGAFQETQYFGPGTRLLVL.

The chain links TRBV27 to TRBJ2-3; D remains unclear. This CDR3 is built from 14 residues. Per germline, CDR1 MNHEY and CDR2 SMNVEV (reference sequence). Trimming removed 2 bases at V and 2 bases at J, with 8 bases between. DNA for the CDR3: TGTGCCAGCAGTTTAAGTAGCTTCACAGATACGCAGTATTTT. This sequence encodes CASSLSSFTDTQYF.

The chain employs TRBV9 and TRBJ2-2; D is perhaps TRBD1 (5 bases). Trimming stripped 4 bases from V and 0 bases from J, with 22 bases between. Germline loops: CDR1 SGDLS, CDR2 YYNGEE. The CDR3 extends over 19 amino acids. The CDR3 region has the DNA TGTGCCAGCAGCCCAGCACTATTACAGGCCTCTCCGAACACCGGGGAGCTGTTTTTT. Translated: CASSPALLQASPNTGELFF.

This clone was recorded once. V gene TRBV11-2 combines with J gene TRBJ2-1; possible D gene TRBD1, 5 bases. Trimming stripped 5 bases from V and 12 bases from J, with 20 bases between. Germline CDR1 is SGHAT and CDR2 is FQNNGV. CDR3 length: 14 amino acids. The CDR3 sequence is CASSRYRTADGQFF. DNA for the CDR3: TGTGCCAGCAGCCGATACAGGACGGCAGATGGGCAGTTCTTC.

The chain employs TRBV18 and TRBJ2-1; D may be TRBD2 (6 bases). The CDR3 spans 15 residues. CDR1 and CDR2 (germline): KGHSH, LQKENI. V dropped 3 bases and J dropped 7 bases, with 16 bases sitting between them. DNA for the CDR3: TGTGCCAGCTCACCCACCTCTGACGGGAGAAATGAGCAGTTCTTC. It specifies CASSPTSDGRNEQFF. Full variable domain (remainder filled in from reference TRBV18 and TRBJ2-1): NAGVMQNPRHLVRRRGQEARLRCSPMKGHSHVYWYRQLPEEGLKFMVYLQKENIIDESGMPKERFSAEFPKEGPSILRIQQVVRGDSAAYFCASSPTSDGRNEQFFGPGTRLTVL.

This chain links TRBV5-1 with TRBJ1-1, with 7 bases matching TRBD1. The CDR3 contains 14 residues. From germline, CDR1 is SGHRS and CDR2 YFSETQ. Trimming took 5 bases from V and 2 from J; bases not matched to a gene: 6. The CDR3 nucleotides are TGCGCCAGCAGTGTGGGACAGCTTAACACTGAAGCTTTCTTT. It is translated as CASSVGQLNTEAFF.

The rearrangement joins TRBV2 to TRBJ1-6; D is unresolved. The CDR3 loop spans 18 amino acids. Germline V gene data show CDR1 as SNHLY and CDR2 as FYNNEI. V lost 9 bases, J lost 0 bases, and 21 bases lay in between. CDR3 sequence: CASQSSGPPSSYNSPLHF. For the CDR3, the DNA is TGTGCCAGTCAGTCAAGCGGGCCGCCGAGCTCCTATAATTCACCCCTCCACTTT.